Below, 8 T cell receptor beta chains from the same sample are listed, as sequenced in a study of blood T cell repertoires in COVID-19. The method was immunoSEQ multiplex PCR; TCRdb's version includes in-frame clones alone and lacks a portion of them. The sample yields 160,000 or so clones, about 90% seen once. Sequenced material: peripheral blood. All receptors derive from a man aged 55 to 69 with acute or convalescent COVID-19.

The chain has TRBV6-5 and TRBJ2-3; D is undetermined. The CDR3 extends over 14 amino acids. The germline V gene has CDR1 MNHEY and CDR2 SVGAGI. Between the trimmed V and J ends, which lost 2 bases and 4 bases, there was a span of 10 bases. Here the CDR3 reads CASSYAGRPDTQYF. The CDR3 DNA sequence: TGTGCCAGCAGTTACGCCGGCAGGCCAGATACGCAGTATTTT.

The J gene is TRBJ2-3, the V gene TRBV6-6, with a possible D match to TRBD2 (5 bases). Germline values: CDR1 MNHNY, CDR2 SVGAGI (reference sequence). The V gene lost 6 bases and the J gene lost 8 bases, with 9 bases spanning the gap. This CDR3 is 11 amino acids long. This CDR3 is CASRIGGTQYF. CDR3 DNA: TGTGCCAGCAGAATAGGAGGTACGCAGTATTTT.

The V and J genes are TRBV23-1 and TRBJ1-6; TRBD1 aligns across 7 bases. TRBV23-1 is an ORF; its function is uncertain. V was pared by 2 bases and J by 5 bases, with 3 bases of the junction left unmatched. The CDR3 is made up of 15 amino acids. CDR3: CASSQLTGDNSPLHF. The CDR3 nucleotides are TGCGCCAGCAGTCAACTCACAGGGGATAATTCACCCCTCCACTTT.

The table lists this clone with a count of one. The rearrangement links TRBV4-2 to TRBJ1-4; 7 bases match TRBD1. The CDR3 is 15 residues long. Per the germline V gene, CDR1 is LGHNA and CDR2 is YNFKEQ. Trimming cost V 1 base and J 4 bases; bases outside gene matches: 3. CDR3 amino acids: CASSQGQGRNEKLFF. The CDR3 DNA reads TGTGCCAGCAGCCAAGGACAGGGTCGTAATGAAAAACTGTTTTTT.

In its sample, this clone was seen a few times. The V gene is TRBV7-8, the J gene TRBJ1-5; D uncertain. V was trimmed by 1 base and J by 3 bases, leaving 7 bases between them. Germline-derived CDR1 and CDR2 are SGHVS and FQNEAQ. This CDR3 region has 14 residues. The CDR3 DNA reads TGTGCCAGCAGCTTAGTAGCAGACAATCAGCCCCAGCATTTT. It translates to CASSLVADNQPQHF.

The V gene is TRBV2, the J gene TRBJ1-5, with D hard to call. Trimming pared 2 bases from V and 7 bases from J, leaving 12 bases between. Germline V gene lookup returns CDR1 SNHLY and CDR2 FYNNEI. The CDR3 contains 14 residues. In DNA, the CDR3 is TGTGCCAGCAGTGAATTCGACTCTCGGCAGCCCCAGCATTTT. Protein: CASSEFDSRQPQHF.

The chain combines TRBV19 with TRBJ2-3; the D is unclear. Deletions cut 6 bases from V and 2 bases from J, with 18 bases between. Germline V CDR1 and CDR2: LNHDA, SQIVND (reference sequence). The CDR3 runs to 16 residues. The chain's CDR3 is CASRERPERPTDTQYF. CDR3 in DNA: TGTGCCAGTAGGGAGAGACCGGAGCGACCCACAGATACGCAGTATTTT.

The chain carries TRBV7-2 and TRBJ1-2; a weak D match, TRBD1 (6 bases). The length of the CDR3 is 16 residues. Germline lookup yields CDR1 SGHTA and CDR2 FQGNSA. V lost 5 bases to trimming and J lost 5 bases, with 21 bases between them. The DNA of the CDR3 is TGTGCCAGCAGCCCCGGACAGCTTAGGCCTTCTTATGGCTACACCTTC. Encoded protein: CASSPGQLRPSYGYTF. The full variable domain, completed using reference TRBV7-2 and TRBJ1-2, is GAGVSQSPSNKVTEKGKDVELRCDPISGHTALYWYRQSLGQGLEFLIYFQGNSAPDKSGLPSDRFSAERTGGSVSTLTIQRTQQEDSAVYLCASSPGQLRPSYGYTFGSGTRLTVV.